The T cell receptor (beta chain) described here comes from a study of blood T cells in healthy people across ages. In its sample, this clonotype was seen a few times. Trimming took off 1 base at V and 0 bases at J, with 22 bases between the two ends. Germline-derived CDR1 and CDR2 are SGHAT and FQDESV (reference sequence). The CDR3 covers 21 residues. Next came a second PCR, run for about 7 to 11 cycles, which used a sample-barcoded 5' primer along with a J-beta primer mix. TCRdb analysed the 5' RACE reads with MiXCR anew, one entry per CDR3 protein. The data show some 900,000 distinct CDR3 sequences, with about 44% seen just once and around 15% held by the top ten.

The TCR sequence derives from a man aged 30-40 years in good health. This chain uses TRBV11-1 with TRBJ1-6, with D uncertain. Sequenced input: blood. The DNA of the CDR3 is TGTGCCAGCAGCTTAGTGTCGCCTCCCTCCCCACGGAGCTCCTATAATTCACCCCTCCACTTT. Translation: CASSLVSPPSPRSSYNSPLHF.